This TCR beta chain was found in a study of blood T cell repertoires in COVID-19 (dated by TCRdb to the early 2020s). With regard to the full study: The collaborator samples originated in the United States, Italy and Spain and spanned the acute and convalescent phases of COVID-19. The material from the prospective study consisted of cDNA or gDNA derived from T cells, B-cell-depleted T cells, or PBMCs. The dataset comprised deeply sampled blood TCRbeta repertoires from subjects exposed to, actively infected with, or recovered from COVID-19. The repertoires were made available in a free public database intended to serve as a resource for research on the immune response to SARS-CoV-2. The samples were drawn from two sources: the first 160 participants of the ongoing ImmuneRACE study, and over 1,000 subjects contributed by 6 global collaborators. Nearly every sample came with metadata listing a de-identified subject ID, COVID-19 status, age in years and sex. HLA class I and class II types, where available, came from metadata supplied by the sample provider rather than from assay-based typing.

Another Seattle source contributed samples from volunteer blood donors who had recovered from COVID-19. The collaborating institutions used their own protocols to collect whole blood in K2EDTA tubes. For TCRbeta analysis, collaborators shipped samples as frozen whole blood, isolated PBMCs, or DNA extracted from either of those sample types. The CDR3, from cysteine to phenylalanine, totals 14 residues. Only CDR3 DNA remains: 42 bases, in frame from the first base. V lost 2 bases and J lost 6 bases; the stretch between them is 14 bases long. CDR1 and CDR2 are drawn from the germline V gene: SQVTM, ANQGSEA. Study-wide findings and limitations: The quantity of clinical and demographic metadata differed by source and by participant and was supplied without curation.

With respect to this clone: Its antigen is still unknown. Base qualities are not at hand, and no much larger clone is one base apart.

TCRbeta CDR3 regions were amplified from genomic DNA using the immunoSEQ Assay, a bias-controlled multiplex PCR. The source study handled its data this way. The number of nucleated cells in each sample was estimated from the amplification of reference gene primers within the assay. To quantify the absolute abundance of each unique TCRbeta CDR3 rearrangement, sequence reads were collapsed and filtered. For each sample, productive Simpson clonality was calculated by taking the square root of Simpson's diversity index across productive rearrangements. Not all clones reach the TCRdb copy of this immuneACCESS table, which keeps in-frame sequences only. Checked studies attribute under half of the gap to unresolved V genes and leave the rest unexplained. V and J calls and clone size are copied from that table; D and trimming were computed from the DNA. The sample profile shows 200,000 or so clones; 70% to 90% of them were found once. Jointly, the top ten make up about 6.8% of the sample.

Sequencing used peripheral blood. The receptor was isolated from a middle-aged woman who had recovered from COVID-19. This chain joins TRBV29-1 to TRBJ2-1, with the identity of the D gene unclear. The CDR3 amino acid sequence is: CSVENPPGGNEQFF. The DNA sequence is as follows: TGCAGCGTTGAAAACCCTCCGGGTGGCAATGAGCAGTTCTTC.